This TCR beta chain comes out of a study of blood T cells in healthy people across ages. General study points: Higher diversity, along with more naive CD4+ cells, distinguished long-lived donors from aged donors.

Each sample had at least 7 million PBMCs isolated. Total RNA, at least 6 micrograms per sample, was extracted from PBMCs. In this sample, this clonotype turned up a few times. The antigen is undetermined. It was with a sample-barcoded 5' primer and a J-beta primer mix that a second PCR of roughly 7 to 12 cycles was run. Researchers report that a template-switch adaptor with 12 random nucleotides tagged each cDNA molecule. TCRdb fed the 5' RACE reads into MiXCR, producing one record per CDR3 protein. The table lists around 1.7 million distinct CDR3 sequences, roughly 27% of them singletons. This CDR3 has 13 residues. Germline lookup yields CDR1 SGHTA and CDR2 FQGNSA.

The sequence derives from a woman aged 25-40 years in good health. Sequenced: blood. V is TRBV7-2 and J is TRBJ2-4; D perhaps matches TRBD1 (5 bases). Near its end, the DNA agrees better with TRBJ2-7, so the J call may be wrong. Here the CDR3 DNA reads TGTGCCAGCAGCCCGATGCGACAGTACGAGCAGTACTTC. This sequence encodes CASSPMRQYEQYF.